A selection of T cell receptor beta chains follows, all from one sample in a study of blood T cell repertoires in COVID-19. Libraries were prepared by immunoSEQ multiplex PCR; TCRdb keeps only in-frame clonotypes and omits some of them. Here the sample spans 72,000 or so clones, roughly 89% being singletons. Sequencing used peripheral blood. The receptors originated from a man between 60 and 75 years old with acute or convalescent COVID-19. Each CDR3 is given with its conserved first and last residue. A D gene is named only where the DNA matches it firmly. Some rows have no size entry. The others give once, few or many, or a class for an expanded clone.

DNA: TGTGCCACTCGTCCAGACGGAGCAAGGAGTTCACCCCTCCACTTT
CDR3: CATRPDGARSSPLHF
size: -
J: TRBJ1-6
V: TRBV27
D: -

DNA: TGTGCCAGCAACGAGGGAGTTTTTCCTAATTCACCCCTCCACTTT
CDR3: CASNEGVFPNSPLHF
size: -
J: TRBJ1-6
V: TRBV6-5
D: -

DNA: TGTGCTAGTGGTCCCGAACCGAACCGGGGCCGACAGGTCAATCAGCCCCAGCATTTT
CDR3: CASGPEPNRGRQVNQPQHF
size: -
J: TRBJ1-5
V: TRBV12-5
D: -

DNA: TGTGCCAGCAGCCTGGGACAAAATTCACCCCTCCACTTT
CDR3: CASSLGQNSPLHF
size: -
J: TRBJ1-6
V: TRBV5-6
D: -

DNA: TGTGCCACGCAAACAGGGGGCAACTCACCCCTCCACTTT
CDR3: CATQTGGNSPLHF
size: -
J: TRBJ1-6
V: TRBV10-3
D: TRBD1

DNA: TGTGCCAGCAGCCAAGTAGGTGGCGAGGCCAGAAAGATGAACACTGAAGCTTTCTTT
CDR3: CASSQVGGEARKMNTEAFF
size: -
J: TRBJ1-1
V: TRBV14
D: -

DNA: TGTGCCAGCTCACCGGAGGTCACAGGGATCGGGTCTGGAAACACCATATATTTT
CDR3: CASSPEVTGIGSGNTIYF
size: -
J: TRBJ1-3
V: TRBV18
D: -

DNA: TGTGCCAGCAGCCGCGGGACTAGCTACGACGAGCAGTACTTC
CDR3: CASSRGTSYDEQYF
size: -
J: TRBJ2-7
V: TRBV3-1/TRBV3-2
D: TRBD2

DNA: TGCAGCGTCCGACAGGAGAACTACGAGCAGTACTTC
CDR3: CSVRQENYEQYF
size: -
J: TRBJ2-7
V: TRBV29-1
D: -

DNA: TGTGCCAGCAGCTTAACGGGTATTTATAGCGGGGGGCCCAGCTACGAGCAGTACTTC
CDR3: CASSLTGIYSGGPSYEQYF
size: -
J: TRBJ2-7
V: TRBV7-3
D: TRBD2

DNA: TGTGCCAGCAGTGAATGGGGGACAGGGTTATATGGCTACACCTTC
CDR3: CASSEWGTGLYGYTF
size: -
J: TRBJ1-2
V: TRBV25-1
D: TRBD1

DNA: TGTGCCAGCAGCACCGAGGGCAATCAGCCCCAGCATTTT
CDR3: CASSTEGNQPQHF
size: -
J: TRBJ1-5
V: TRBV6-5
D: -

DNA: TGTGCCAGCGCTATTGGGAGTGAAGCTTTCTTT
CDR3: CASAIGSEAFF
size: -
J: TRBJ1-1
V: TRBV6-5
D: -

DNA: TGTGCCAGTATAGGACAGGGAGGTCAGCCCCAGCATTTT
CDR3: CASIGQGGQPQHF
size: -
J: TRBJ1-5
V: TRBV19
D: TRBD1

DNA: TGTGCCAGCAACGAGCGTCGGGAGACCCAGTACTTC
CDR3: CASNERRETQYF
size: once
J: TRBJ2-5
V: TRBV6-5
D: -

DNA: TGTGCCAGCAGTTCCACCGGGACAGGGTTTCAGCCCCAGCATTTT
CDR3: CASSSTGTGFQPQHF
size: -
J: TRBJ1-5
V: TRBV6-9
D: TRBD1

DNA: TGTGCCAGCTCACCACCGTCGGTACGCGAGCAGTTCTTC
CDR3: CASSPPSVREQFF
size: once
J: TRBJ2-1
V: TRBV18
D: -

DNA: TGTGCCAGCAGCCCTCGGACCTTAAACCGGGACAGGGACATGAACACTGAAGCTTTCTTT
CDR3: CASSPRTLNRDRDMNTEAFF
size: -
J: TRBJ1-1
V: TRBV14
D: TRBD1

DNA: TGTGCCAGCAGTGTTACAGGGGGCGCGAATTCACCCCTCCACTTT
CDR3: CASSVTGGANSPLHF
size: -
J: TRBJ1-6
V: TRBV7-9
D: TRBD1

DNA: TGTGCCAGTAGTCCTGTGAGGGGACAGGGGGGATTCGCCGGGGAGCTGTTTTTT
CDR3: CASSPVRGQGGFAGELFF
size: -
J: TRBJ2-2
V: TRBV19
D: TRBD1

DNA: TGTGCCAGCAGCTTTGGACAGCAGAACACTGAAGCTTTCTTT
CDR3: CASSFGQQNTEAFF
size: -
J: TRBJ1-1
V: TRBV7-8
D: -

DNA: TGTGCTAGTGGTTTGGAGAGGACAGGGAGCATGAACACCGGGGAGCTGTTTTTT
CDR3: CASGLERTGSMNTGELFF
size: -
J: TRBJ2-2
V: TRBV12-5
D: TRBD1

DNA: TGTGCCAGCTACCTTGGGACAGGGAGACAGCCCCAGCATTTT
CDR3: CASYLGTGRQPQHF
size: -
J: TRBJ1-5
V: TRBV27
D: TRBD1

DNA: TGTGCCAGCAGCTTAGGAACAGGCGCCGGAAACACCATATATTTT
CDR3: CASSLGTGAGNTIYF
size: -
J: TRBJ1-3
V: TRBV7-2
D: -

DNA: TGTGCCAGCAGCCCGGTGACAGGAGGTCGGTCACCCCTCCACTTT
CDR3: CASSPVTGGRSPLHF
size: few
J: TRBJ1-6
V: TRBV7-9
D: -

DNA: TGTGCCAGCAGTCCTCACTTGAGCCAACTTGAAGCTTTCTTT
CDR3: CASSPHLSQLEAFF
size: once
J: TRBJ1-1
V: TRBV6-5
D: -

DNA: TGTGCCAGCAGCCTCAGGGGCAATCAGCCCCAGCATTTT
CDR3: CASSLRGNQPQHF
size: -
J: TRBJ1-5
V: TRBV6-5
D: -

DNA: TGTGCCAGCAGTGAAGATCGGGGGGGGTCTGAAGCTTTCTTT
CDR3: CASSEDRGGSEAFF
size: -
J: TRBJ1-1
V: TRBV2
D: -

DNA: TGTGCCAGCAGCTTTCAGGGGAAAGGCACCGGGGAGCTGTTTTTT
CDR3: CASSFQGKGTGELFF
size: -
J: TRBJ2-2
V: TRBV7-9
D: -

DNA: TGCAGCGCCCTACAGGGTGGTACTGAAGCTTTCTTT
CDR3: CSALQGGTEAFF
size: -
J: TRBJ1-1
V: TRBV29-1
D: -

DNA: TGCAGCGTTCCCTTATCGGGGTCGATTTCTGAAGCTTTCTTT
CDR3: CSVPLSGSISEAFF
size: -
J: TRBJ1-1
V: TRBV29-1
D: -

DNA: TGTGCCATCAGTGACTTTAACCGGGGGCAGGGGGCGAATGAGCAGTTCTTC
CDR3: CAISDFNRGQGANEQFF
size: -
J: TRBJ2-1
V: TRBV10-3
D: TRBD1

DNA: TGTGCCAGCAGTCCACGACAGGGGGCGAAAGAGACCCAGTACTTC
CDR3: CASSPRQGAKETQYF
size: few
J: TRBJ2-5
V: TRBV5-6
D: TRBD1

DNA: TGCGCCAGCAGCTTGGAGTTAGGGGGGGCTGGGGCCAACGTCCTGACTTTC
CDR3: CASSLELGGAGANVLTF
size: -
J: TRBJ2-6
V: TRBV5-1
D: -

DNA: TGTGCCAGCAGCTTGGGGGAGGGGGAAACCTCCTACGAGCAGTACTTC
CDR3: CASSLGEGETSYEQYF
size: -
J: TRBJ2-7
V: TRBV5-6
D: -

DNA: TGTGCCAGCAGTATGGCCCGCTATGGCTACACCTTC
CDR3: CASSMARYGYTF
size: -
J: TRBJ1-2
V: TRBV6-5
D: -

DNA: TGTGCCAGTAGCCGAGGGGGCGCTGGGGCCAACGTCCTGACTTTC
CDR3: CASSRGGAGANVLTF
size: -
J: TRBJ2-6
V: TRBV19
D: TRBD1

DNA: TGTGCCAGCAGCCATCATAACCCGGGGGTTAGCTCCTACAATGAGCAGTTCTTC
CDR3: CASSHHNPGVSSYNEQFF
size: -
J: TRBJ2-1
V: TRBV3-1/TRBV3-2
D: -

DNA: TGTGCCAGCAGCTTAGGGGGCAGTGAAGCTTTCTTT
CDR3: CASSLGGSEAFF
size: -
J: TRBJ1-1
V: TRBV7-3
D: -

DNA: TGTGCCAGCAGCTACCGAGAGTCTGGCTACACCTTC
CDR3: CASSYRESGYTF
size: -
J: TRBJ1-2
V: TRBV3-1/TRBV3-2
D: -

DNA: TGTGCCAGTAGTATAGCGACAGGGGACAATCAGCCCCAGCATTTT
CDR3: CASSIATGDNQPQHF
size: few
J: TRBJ1-5
V: TRBV19
D: TRBD1

DNA: TGTGCCAGCACACCCGCCGGAAACAGGGGGTCGTATGGCTACACCTTC
CDR3: CASTPAGNRGSYGYTF
size: -
J: TRBJ1-2
V: TRBV5-4
D: TRBD1

DNA: TGTGCCAGCAGCGTAGATGGGGGGAGCTCCTATAATTCACCCCTCCACTTT
CDR3: CASSVDGGSSYNSPLHF
size: -
J: TRBJ1-6
V: TRBV9
D: -

DNA: TGTGCCAGCAGTTCTAACAGGGAGGGACATGGCTACACCTTC
CDR3: CASSSNREGHGYTF
size: once
J: TRBJ1-2
V: TRBV27
D: -